What follows are 9 T cell receptor beta chains derived from one specimen sequenced in a study of T cell responses to AZD1222 COVID-19 vaccine (dated by TCRdb to about 2021). Library preparation was by the immunoSEQ multiplex PCR assay. The source is immuneACCESS, and TCRdb retained only in-frame sequences with V and J called. Part of the clones is not carried over; for the studies checked, unresolved V genes explain less than half of this, and the remainder is unexplained. This sample is represented by 150,000 to 200,000 clones; 80% to 95% of them were singletons. The biggest ten clones account for around 4% of the sample. Read against the paper, the sample's time point label means: baseline before first vaccination. The sample in question was peripheral blood, obtained on day 0 of AZD1222 vaccination. The source is an adult in good health.

This chain joins TRBV18 and TRBJ1-5; tentative D call: TRBD1 (5 bases). The CDR3 contains 14 residues. Germline values: CDR1 KGHSH, CDR2 LQKENI. The V end was cut by 4 bases, the J end by 5 bases, with 12 bases between. CDR3 loop: CASSLRDRDQPQHF. The DNA for the CDR3 is TGTGCCAGCTCACTCCGGGACCGCGATCAGCCCCAGCATTTT.

This clone appeared a single time. The gene calls are TRBV6-1 and TRBJ2-3; the match to TRBD1 covers 8 bases. Germline V gene data show CDR1 as MNHNS and CDR2 as SASEGT. This CDR3 is 16 amino acids long. J lost 4 bases, V lost 2 bases, and 8 bases had no gene match. The CDR3 coding sequence is TGTGCCAGCAGTGAAAGGAGGCAGGGGGCACCAGATACGCAGTATTTT. It specifies CASSERRQGAPDTQYF.

The V gene is TRBV2, the J gene TRBJ2-3, with D perhaps given as TRBD1 or TRBD2 (6 bases each). The CDR3 is 15 residues long. With 2 bases removed from V and 3 bases from J, the gap between germline ends came to 12 bases. The germline V gene has CDR1 SNHLY and CDR2 FYNNEI. The CDR3 DNA follows: TGTGCCAGCAGTGAACGGGGGCGCGGGACAGATACGCAGTATTTT. Its translation: CASSERGRGTDTQYF.

The chain has TRBV16 and TRBJ1-4; D is ambiguous. Germline CDR1 reads KGHSY; CDR2 reads FQNENV. CDR3 size: 16 residues. The V gene lost 0 bases and the J gene lost 6 bases, with 14 bases spanning the gap. The CDR3 region has the DNA TGTGCCAGCAGCCAATCGACGGGTCCTATAGATGAAAAACTGTTTTTT. The encoded protein is CASSQSTGPIDEKLFF.

The V call is TRBV5-1, the J call TRBJ2-3, with a weak D call TRBD2 (6 bases). Trimming removed 4 bases at V and 3 bases at J, with 12 bases between. Germline CDR1 is SGHRS and CDR2 is YFSETQ. CDR3 length: 14 amino acids. The CDR3 protein is CASSQGLQTDTQYF. The CDR3, as DNA: TGCGCCAGCAGCCAGGGACTGCAAACAGATACGCAGTATTTT.

The CDR3 reads CASSIRSGHSYGYTF. The CDR3 region has the DNA TGTGCCAGTAGTATAAGGTCAGGGCACTCCTATGGCTACACCTTC. The rearrangement links TRBV19 to TRBJ1-2, with D possibly matching TRBD1 (5 bases). The CDR3 has 15 residues. Germline CDR1 and CDR2: LNHDA and SQIVND (reference sequence). V lost 2 bases and J lost 4, with 14 bases in between.

V is TRBV7-2 and J is TRBJ2-1; 14 nucleotides match TRBD2. The germline V gene encodes CDR1 SGHTA and CDR2 FQGNSA. V shed 0 bases and J 9 bases; nucleotides not matched to a gene: 4. The length of the CDR3 is 16 residues. The CDR3, as DNA: TGTGCCAGCAGCTTAGCCTCGGGACTAGCGGGGGCTGAGCAGTTCTTC. Translation gives CASSLASGLAGAEQFF.

J is TRBJ2-1 and V is TRBV5-1, with 7 nucleotides matching TRBD1. V was pared by 3 bases and J by 5 bases, with 8 bases of the junction left unmatched. Germline V gene data show CDR1 as SGHRS and CDR2 as YFSETQ. This CDR3 is 15 amino acids long. The CDR3: CASSYGTVTNNEQFF. The CDR3 region has the DNA TGCGCCAGCAGCTACGGGACAGTAACCAACAATGAGCAGTTCTTC.

The chain links TRBV6-5 to TRBJ1-1; D is unclear. CDR3 length: 13 residues. Per germline, CDR1 MNHEY and CDR2 SVGAGI. The V gene lost 6 bases and the J gene lost 3 bases, with 11 bases spanning the gap. The CDR3: CASSYTSYTEAFF. CDR3 in DNA: TGTGCCAGCAGCTATACAAGTTACACTGAAGCTTTCTTT.